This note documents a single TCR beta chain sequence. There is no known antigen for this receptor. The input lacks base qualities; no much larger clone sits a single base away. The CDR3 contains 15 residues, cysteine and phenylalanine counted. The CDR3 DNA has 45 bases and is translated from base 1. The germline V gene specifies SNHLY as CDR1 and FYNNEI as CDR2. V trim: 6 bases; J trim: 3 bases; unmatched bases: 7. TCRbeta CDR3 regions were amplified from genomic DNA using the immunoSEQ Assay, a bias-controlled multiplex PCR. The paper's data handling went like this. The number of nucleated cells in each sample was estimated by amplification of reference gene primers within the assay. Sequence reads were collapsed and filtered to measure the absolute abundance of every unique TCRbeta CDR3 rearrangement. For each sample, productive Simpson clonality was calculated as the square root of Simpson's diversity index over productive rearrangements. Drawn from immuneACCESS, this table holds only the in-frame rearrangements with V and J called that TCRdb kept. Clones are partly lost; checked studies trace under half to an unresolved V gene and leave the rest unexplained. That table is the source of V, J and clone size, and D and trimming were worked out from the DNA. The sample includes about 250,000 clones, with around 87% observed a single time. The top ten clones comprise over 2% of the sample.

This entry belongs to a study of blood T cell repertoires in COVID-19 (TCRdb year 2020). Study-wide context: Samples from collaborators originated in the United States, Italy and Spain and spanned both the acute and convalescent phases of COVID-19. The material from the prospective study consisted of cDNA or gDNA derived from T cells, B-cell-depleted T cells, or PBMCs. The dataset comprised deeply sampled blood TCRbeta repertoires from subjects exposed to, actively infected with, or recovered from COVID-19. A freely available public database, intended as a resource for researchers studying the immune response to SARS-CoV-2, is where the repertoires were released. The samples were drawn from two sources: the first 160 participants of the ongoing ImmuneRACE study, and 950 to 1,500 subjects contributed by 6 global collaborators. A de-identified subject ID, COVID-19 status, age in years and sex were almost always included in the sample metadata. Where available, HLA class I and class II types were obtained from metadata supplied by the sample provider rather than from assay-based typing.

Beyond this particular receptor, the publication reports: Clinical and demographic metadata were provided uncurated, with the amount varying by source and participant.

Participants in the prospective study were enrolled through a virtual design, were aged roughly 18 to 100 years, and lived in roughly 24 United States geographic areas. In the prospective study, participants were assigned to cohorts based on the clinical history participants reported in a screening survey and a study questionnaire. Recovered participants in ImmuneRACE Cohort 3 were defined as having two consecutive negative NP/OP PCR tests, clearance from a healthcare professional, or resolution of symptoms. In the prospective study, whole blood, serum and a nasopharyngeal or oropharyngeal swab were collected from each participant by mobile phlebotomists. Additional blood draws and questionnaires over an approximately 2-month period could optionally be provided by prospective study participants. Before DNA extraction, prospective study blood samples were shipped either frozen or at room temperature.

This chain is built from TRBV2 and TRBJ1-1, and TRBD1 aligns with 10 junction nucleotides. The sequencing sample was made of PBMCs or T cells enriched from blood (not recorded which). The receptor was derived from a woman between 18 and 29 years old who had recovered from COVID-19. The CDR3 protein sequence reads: CASRARQGAYTEAFF. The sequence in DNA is TGTGCCAGCAGGGCGAGACAGGGGGCGTACACTGAAGCTTTCTTT. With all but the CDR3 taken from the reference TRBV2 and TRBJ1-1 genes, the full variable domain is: EPEVTQTPSHQVTQMGQEVILRCVPISNHLYFYWYRQILGQKVEFLVSFYNNEISEKSEIFDDQFSVERPDGSNFTLKIRSTKLEDSAMYFCASRARQGAYTEAFFGQGTRLTVV.